This paragraph reports one T cell receptor (beta chain). The antigen remains undetermined. The TCR beta cDNA libraries carried unique molecular identifiers. Input amounts of roughly 0.85 to 10 million T cells were used. These gave about 500,000 cDNA molecules, so each molecule approximated one T cell. TCRdb recomputed calls from the PCR reads with MiXCR, one row per CDR3 protein. Found here are hundreds of thousands of distinct CDR3 sequences, 59% of them singletons; the top ten hold 10% to 12%. CDR3 size: 13 residues. Trimming removed 3 bases from V and 4 bases from J, with 9 bases in between. Germline V gives CDR1 SGHRS, CDR2 YFSETQ. This record comes from a study of post-analysis software for immune sequencing data. Study context: Recorded disease courses covered relapsing-remitting, secondary progressive and progressive-relapsing multiple sclerosis. Some patients had no subtype annotation. Study observations and caveats: Relative to controls, patients had about 5 TRBV segments at higher frequency, with TRBV5-6, TRBV5-1 and TRBV20-1 among these. Compared with controls, patients showed significantly lower normalized Chao1 diversity. Those samples that were prepared in the same batch co-clustered strongly by F measure.

This sequence was found in a girl aged 2 to 10 with multiple sclerosis. The sequencing input was blood. The chain employs TRBV5-1 and TRBJ2-3; perhaps TRBD2 as D (5 bases). CDR3 region: CASSSTSPDTQYF. In DNA form, the CDR3 reads TGCGCCAGCAGCTCAACTAGTCCAGATACGCAGTATTTT.